This is a list of T cell receptor beta chains from one sample in a study of T cell repertoires in cytomegalovirus infection. These receptors lack a known antigen. TCRdb analysed the reads with MiXCR anew, one entry per CDR3 protein. This table has under 300,000 distinct CDR3 sequences, about 20% appearing once. This specimen consisted of cultured PBMCs, obtained from culture after CMV antigen stimulation. These receptors were collected from a human donor in good health (CMV status not recorded). Some clones in this sample may be carry-over from other donors' samples. The conserved cysteine and the conserved F or W are not part of the CDR3 here.

CDR3 protein | CDR3 length | V gene
SAVLAGDGEQY | 11 | TRBV20-1
ASSPIQGARDGYT | 13 | TRBV27
ASGTSGSLYTQY | 12 | TRBV2
ASSSRSLGGTTIY | 13 | TRBV7-6
ASSQDPPGTGYPKGYT | 16 | TRBV4-3
ASSHQWDSQYEQY | 13 | TRBV6-5
ASSEGVVGETQY | 12 | TRBV6-1
AISEQGAWETQY | 12 | TRBV10-3
ASSPETSGKYNEQF | 14 | TRBV4-1
ASSQGETLNQPQH | 13 | TRBV4-1